These 9 T cell receptor beta chains originate from one sample sequenced in a study of blood T cell repertoires in COVID-19. Measured with immunoSEQ multiplex PCR; TCRdb has only the in-frame clones, and not every one. The data hold roughly 300,000 clones, with roughly 83% observed a single time. Source material: peripheral blood. The receptor set was obtained from a human donor with COVID-19, enrolled during active disease. The donor label of this sample is uncertain.

The gene calls are TRBV28 and TRBJ1-2, with D maybe TRBD1 (5 bases). The CDR3 covers 11 residues. Germline V CDR1 and CDR2: MDHEN, SYDVKM. Between the trimmed V and J ends, which lost 6 bases and 8 bases, there was a span of 10 bases. CDR3 nucleotides: TGTGCCAGCAGCTCCCCAGGGGGCTACACCTTC. It codes for CASSSPGGYTF.

The chain carries TRBV7-6 and TRBJ1-5; D call uncertain. Germline V gene sequence: CDR1 SGHVS, CDR2 FNYEAQ. The CDR3 length is 15 residues. Trimming left V 6 bases short and J 2 bases short, with 14 bases between. The CDR3 spells CASSLQLGGNQPQHF. The CDR3 DNA sequence: TGTGCCAGCAGTTTACAGCTCGGGGGCAATCAGCCCCAGCATTTT.

The chain joins TRBV7-2 to TRBJ2-5; 10 positions agree with TRBD1. The CDR3 spans 15 residues. The V and J ends lost 3 bases and 0 bases, in that order; junction bases with no gene match: 1. CDR1 is SGHTA, CDR2 FQGNSA, per germline. This chain's CDR3 is CASSLTGGDQETQYF. The CDR3 DNA sequence: TGTGCCAGCAGCTTGACAGGGGGCGACCAAGAGACCCAGTACTTC.

CDR3 sequence reads: CASSPGVFSGYGYTF. The CDR3 coding sequence is TGTGCCAGCAGTCCAGGGGTATTCAGTGGCTATGGCTACACCTTC. The rearrangement links TRBV6-2 or TRBV6-3 to TRBJ1-2, with D perhaps matching TRBD1 (6 bases). The V end was cut by 5 bases, the J end by 4 bases, with 17 bases between. This CDR3 comprises 15 residues. Germline CDR1 MNHEY, CDR2 SVGEGT.

This clone was seen just once. The rearrangement uses TRBV19 and TRBJ2-7, with 7 bases lining up with TRBD1. The CDR3 runs to 14 residues. Trimming removed 6 bases from V and 0 bases from J; junction bases left unmatched: 5. The germline gives CDR1 LNHDA, CDR2 SQIVND (reference sequence). CDR3 in DNA: TGTGCCAGTAGCCTAGGGGGCTCCTCCTACGAGCAGTACTTC. Translation gives CASSLGGSSYEQYF.

The chain has TRBV5-1 and TRBJ2-5; the D is unclear. Trimming left V 5 bases short and J 2 bases short, with 4 bases between. This CDR3 contains 11 residues. In germline, CDR1 is SGHRS, CDR2 YFSETQ. The DNA of the CDR3 is TGCGCCAGCAGGCAGCAAGAGACCCAGTACTTC. The encoded protein is CASRQQETQYF.

V usage is TRBV18 and J usage is TRBJ2-7, with a possible D match to TRBD2 (6 bases). Trimming stripped 3 bases from V and 3 bases from J, with 18 bases between. CDR3 length equals 16 residues. Germline V lookup: CDR1 KGHSH, CDR2 LQKENI. The CDR3 DNA sequence: TGTGCCAGCTCACCCCTGGGAGGAACGGTAGGCTACGAGCAGTACTTC. Translation: CASSPLGGTVGYEQYF.

The genes are TRBV30 and TRBJ2-1; possible D gene TRBD2, 6 bases. Deletions cut 3 bases from V and 4 bases from J, with 13 bases between. Germline V CDR1 and CDR2: GTSNPN, SVGIG (reference sequence). CDR3 size: 14 residues. CDR3 nucleotide sequence: TGTGCCTGGAGATTCGCGGGACCGTACAATGAGCAGTTCTTC. This codes for CAWRFAGPYNEQFF.

DNA for the CDR3: TGTGCCAGCAGCTTAGCGTACGGAGGTATGGCGGGGGGCTACAATGAGCAGTTCTTC. This gives the protein CASSLAYGGMAGGYNEQFF. The V call is TRBV7-9, the J call TRBJ2-1; TRBD2 matches 8 bases. Unmatched junction bases numbered 13, after V lost 0 bases and J lost 3 bases. Germline V lookup: CDR1 SEHNR, CDR2 FQNEAQ (reference sequence). This CDR3 comprises 19 residues. Full variable domain (outside the CDR3, taken from reference TRBV7-9 and TRBJ2-1): DTGVSQNPRHKITKRGQNVTFRCDPISEHNRLYWYRQTLGQGPEFLTYFQNEAQLEKSRLLSDRFSAERPKGSFSTLEIQRTEQGDSAMYLCASSLAYGGMAGGYNEQFFGPGTRLTVL.